This TCR beta chain was recovered during a study of blood T cell repertoires in COVID-19. At the level of the study: COVID-19 samples collected from the United States, Italy and Spain covered acute and convalescent phases. PBMCs, B-cell-depleted T cells, or T cells provided the cDNA or gDNA that made up the material.

Germline lookup yields CDR1 SGHTA and CDR2 FQGNSA. This CDR3 is built from 16 residues. V lost 5 bases, J lost 2 bases, and 7 bases stayed unmatched. The authors' processing: Reference gene primer amplification gave estimated nucleated cell counts. Libraries were prepared by immunoSEQ multiplex PCR; TCRdb keeps only in-frame clonotypes and omits some of them. V and J calls and clone size are as listed in that table; D and trimming were resolved from the DNA. The sample includes 60,000 to 80,000 clones, 85% of them seen just once. The V call is TRBV7-2, the J call TRBJ2-3, with TRBD2 matching over 10 bases. This clonotype was obtained from a man aged 45-65 years with acute or convalescent COVID-19. Material for sequencing was peripheral blood. CDR3 amino acids: CASSGRTSGITDTQYF. Written as DNA, the CDR3 is TGTGCCAGCAGCGGTCGGACTAGCGGAATCACAGATACGCAGTATTTT.